This T cell receptor beta chain was found in a study of control samples from healthy donors and cancer patients. Measured with immunoSEQ multiplex PCR; TCRdb has only the in-frame clones, and not every one. Among 40,000 to 50,000 clones listed, about three quarters were seen once. This clone was detected many times. The CDR3 loop spans 15 amino acids. The V gene's germline CDR1 is SGHTA and CDR2 FQGTGA. V was shortened by 5 bases and J by 7 bases, with 18 bases between the two germline ends. V usage is TRBV7-3 and J usage is TRBJ2-1; tentative D call: TRBD1 (6 bases). Source material: formalin-fixed, paraffin-embedded tissue. The sequence derives from a male donor with melanoma. The CDR3 DNA follows: TGTGCCAGCAGCCACCGGGACAACGGTAGGAATGAGCAGTTCTTC. It translates to CASSHRDNGRNEQFF.